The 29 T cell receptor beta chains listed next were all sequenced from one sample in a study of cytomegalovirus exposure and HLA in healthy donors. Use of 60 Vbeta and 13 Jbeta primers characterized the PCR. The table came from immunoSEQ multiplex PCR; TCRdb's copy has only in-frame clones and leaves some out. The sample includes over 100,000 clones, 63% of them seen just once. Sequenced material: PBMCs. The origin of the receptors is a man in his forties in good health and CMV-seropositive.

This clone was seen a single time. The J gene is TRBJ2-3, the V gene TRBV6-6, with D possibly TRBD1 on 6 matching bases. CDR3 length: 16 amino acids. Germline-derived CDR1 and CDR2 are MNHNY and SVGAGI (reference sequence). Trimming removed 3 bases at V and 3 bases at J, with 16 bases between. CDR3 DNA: TGTGCCAGCAGTTATCCCCCGGGACAAATAACAGATACGCAGTATTTT. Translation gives CASSYPPGQITDTQYF.

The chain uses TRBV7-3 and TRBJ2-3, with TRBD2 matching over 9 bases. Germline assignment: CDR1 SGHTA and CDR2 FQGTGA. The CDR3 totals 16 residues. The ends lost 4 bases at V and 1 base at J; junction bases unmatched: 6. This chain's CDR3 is CASSSWVAGGTDTQYF. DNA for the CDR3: TGTGCCAGCAGCTCCTGGGTAGCGGGGGGCACAGATACGCAGTATTTT.

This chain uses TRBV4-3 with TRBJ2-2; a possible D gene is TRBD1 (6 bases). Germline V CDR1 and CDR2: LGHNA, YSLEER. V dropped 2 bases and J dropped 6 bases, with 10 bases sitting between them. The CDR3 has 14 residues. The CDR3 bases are TGCGCCAGCAGCCAAATAACAGGGCCCGGGGAGCTGTTTTTT. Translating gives CASSQITGPGELFF.

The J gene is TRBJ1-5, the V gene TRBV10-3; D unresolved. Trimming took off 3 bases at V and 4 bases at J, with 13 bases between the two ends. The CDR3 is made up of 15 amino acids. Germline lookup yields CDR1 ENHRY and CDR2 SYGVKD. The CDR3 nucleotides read TGTGCCATCAGTGATCTCGGGTCTGGAAATCAGCCCCAGCATTTT. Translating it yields CAISDLGSGNQPQHF.

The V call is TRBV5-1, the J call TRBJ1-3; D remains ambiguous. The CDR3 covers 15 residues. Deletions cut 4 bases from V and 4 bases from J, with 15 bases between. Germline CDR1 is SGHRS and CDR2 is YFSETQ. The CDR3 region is CASSLTPTGGNTIYF. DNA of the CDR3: TGCGCCAGCAGCCTAACTCCGACGGGAGGAAACACCATATATTTT.

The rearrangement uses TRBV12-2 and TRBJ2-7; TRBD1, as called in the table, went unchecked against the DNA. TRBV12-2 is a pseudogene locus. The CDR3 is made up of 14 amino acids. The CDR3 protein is CASRHAGSSYEQYF. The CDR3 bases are TGTGCAAGTCGCCACGCAGGGTCCTCCTACGAGCAGTACTTC.

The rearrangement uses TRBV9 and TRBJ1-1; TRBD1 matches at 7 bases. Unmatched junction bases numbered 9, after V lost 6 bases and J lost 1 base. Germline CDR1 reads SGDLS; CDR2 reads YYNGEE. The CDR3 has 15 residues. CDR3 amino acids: CASNLTGAENTEAFF. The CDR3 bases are TGTGCCAGCAACTTAACAGGGGCGGAGAACACTGAAGCTTTCTTT.

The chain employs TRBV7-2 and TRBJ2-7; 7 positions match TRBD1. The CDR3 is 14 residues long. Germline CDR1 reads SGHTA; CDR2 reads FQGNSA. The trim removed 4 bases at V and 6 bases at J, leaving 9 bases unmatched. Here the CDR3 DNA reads TGTGCCAGCAGCTCAAGGGGACAGCTCGGCGAGCAGTACTTC. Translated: CASSSRGQLGEQYF.

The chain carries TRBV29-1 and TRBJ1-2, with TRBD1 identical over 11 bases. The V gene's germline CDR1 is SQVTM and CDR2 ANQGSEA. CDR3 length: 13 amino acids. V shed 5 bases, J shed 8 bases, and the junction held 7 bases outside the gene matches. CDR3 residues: CSVQMDRGLGYTF. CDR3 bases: TGCAGCGTTCAAATGGACAGGGGGCTGGGCTACACCTTC.

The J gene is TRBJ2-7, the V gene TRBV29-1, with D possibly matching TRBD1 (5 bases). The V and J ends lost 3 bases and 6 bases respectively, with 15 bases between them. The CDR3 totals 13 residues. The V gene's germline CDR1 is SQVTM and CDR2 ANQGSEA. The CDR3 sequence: CSVDRGLNSEQYF. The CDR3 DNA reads TGCAGCGTTGATAGGGGATTAAATAGCGAGCAGTACTTC.

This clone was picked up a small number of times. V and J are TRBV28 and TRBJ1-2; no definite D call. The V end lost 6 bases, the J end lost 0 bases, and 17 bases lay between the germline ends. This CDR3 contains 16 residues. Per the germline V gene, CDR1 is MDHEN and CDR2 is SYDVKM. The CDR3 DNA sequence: TGTGCCAGCAGCCCCCCGGGTTCCTTAGCTAACTATGGCTACACCTTC. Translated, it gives CASSPPGSLANYGYTF.

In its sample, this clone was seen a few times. The CDR3 DNA sequence: TGCAGCGTTGGATGGGGACAGCCCCGGGTGGAGCAGTACTTC. It specifies CSVGWGQPRVEQYF. The chain combines TRBV29-1 with TRBJ2-7; 7 nucleotides align to TRBD1. The germline gives CDR1 SQVTM, CDR2 ANQGSEA. V was pared by 4 bases and J by 7 bases, with 13 bases of the junction left unmatched. This CDR3 region has 14 residues.

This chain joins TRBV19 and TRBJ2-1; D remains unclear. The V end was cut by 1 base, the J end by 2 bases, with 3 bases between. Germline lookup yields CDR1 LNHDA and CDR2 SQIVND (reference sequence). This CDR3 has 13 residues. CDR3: CASSIATYNEQFF. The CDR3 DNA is TGTGCCAGTAGTATAGCCACCTACAATGAGCAGTTCTTC.

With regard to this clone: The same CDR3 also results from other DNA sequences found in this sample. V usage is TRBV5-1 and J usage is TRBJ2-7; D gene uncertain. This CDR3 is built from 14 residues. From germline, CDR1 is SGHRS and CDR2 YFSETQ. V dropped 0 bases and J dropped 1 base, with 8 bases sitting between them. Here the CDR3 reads CASSLVGGSYEQYF. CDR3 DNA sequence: TGCGCCAGCAGCTTGGTAGGCGGATCCTACGAGCAGTACTTC.

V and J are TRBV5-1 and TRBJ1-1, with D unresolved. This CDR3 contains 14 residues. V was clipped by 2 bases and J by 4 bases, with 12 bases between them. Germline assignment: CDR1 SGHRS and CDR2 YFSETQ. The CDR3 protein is CASSFREKGTEAFF. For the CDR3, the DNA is TGCGCCAGCAGCTTTCGGGAGAAAGGCACTGAAGCTTTCTTT. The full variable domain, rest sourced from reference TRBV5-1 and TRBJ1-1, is KAGVTQTPRYLIKTRGQQVTLSCSPISGHRSVSWYQQTPGQGLQFLFEYFSETQRNKGNFPGRFSGRQFSNSRSEMNVSTLELGDSALYLCASSFREKGTEAFFGQGTRLTVV.

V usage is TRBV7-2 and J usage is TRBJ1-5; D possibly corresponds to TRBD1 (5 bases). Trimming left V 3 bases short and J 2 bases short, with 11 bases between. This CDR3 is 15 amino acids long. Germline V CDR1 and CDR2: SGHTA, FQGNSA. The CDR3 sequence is CASSLGLTGNQPQHF. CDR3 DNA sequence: TGTGCCAGCAGCTTGGGGCTTACGGGCAATCAGCCCCAGCATTTT.

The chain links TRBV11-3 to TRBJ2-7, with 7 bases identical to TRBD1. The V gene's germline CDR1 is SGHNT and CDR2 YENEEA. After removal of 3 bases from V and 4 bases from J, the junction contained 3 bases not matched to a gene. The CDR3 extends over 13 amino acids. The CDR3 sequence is CASSLTGWYEQYF. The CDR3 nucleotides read TGTGCCAGCAGCTTGACAGGGTGGTACGAGCAGTACTTC. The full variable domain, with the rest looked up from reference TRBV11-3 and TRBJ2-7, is EAGVVQSPRYKIIEKKQPVAFWCNPISGHNTLYWYLQNLGQGPELLIRYENEEAVDDSQLPKDRFSAERLKGVDSTLKIQPAELGDSAVYLCASSLTGWYEQYFGPGTRLTVT.

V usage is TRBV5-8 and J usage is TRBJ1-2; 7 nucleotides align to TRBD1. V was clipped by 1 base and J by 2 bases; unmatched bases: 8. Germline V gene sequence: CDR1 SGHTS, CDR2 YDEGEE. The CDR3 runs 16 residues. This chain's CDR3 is CASSLQTGVHNYGYTF. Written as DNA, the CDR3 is TGTGCCAGCAGCTTGCAAACAGGGGTCCACAACTATGGCTACACCTTC. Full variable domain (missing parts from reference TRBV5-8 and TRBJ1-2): EAGVTQSPTHLIKTRGQQATLRCSPISGHTSVYWYQQALGLGLQFLLWYDEGEERNRGNFPPRFSGRQFPNYSSELNVNALELEDSALYLCASSLQTGVHNYGYTFGSGTRLTVV.

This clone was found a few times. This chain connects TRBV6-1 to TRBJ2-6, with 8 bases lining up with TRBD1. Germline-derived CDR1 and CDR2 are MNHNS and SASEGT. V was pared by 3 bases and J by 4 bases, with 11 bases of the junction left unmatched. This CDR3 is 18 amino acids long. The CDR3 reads CASSEMAGGARGANVLTF. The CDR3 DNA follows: TGTGCCAGCAGTGAGATGGCAGGGGGCGCGCGAGGGGCCAACGTCCTGACTTTC.

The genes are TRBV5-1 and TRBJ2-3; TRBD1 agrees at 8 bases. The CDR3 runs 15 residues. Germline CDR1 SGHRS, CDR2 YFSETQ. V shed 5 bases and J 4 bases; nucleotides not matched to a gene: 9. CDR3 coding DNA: TGCGCCAGCAGAGCGACAGGGGTAGTAGCAGATACGCAGTATTTT. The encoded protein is CASRATGVVADTQYF.

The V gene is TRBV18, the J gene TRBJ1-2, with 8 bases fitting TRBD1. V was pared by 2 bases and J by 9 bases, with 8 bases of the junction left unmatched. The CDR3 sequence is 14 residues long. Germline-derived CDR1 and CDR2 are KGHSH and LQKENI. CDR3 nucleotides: TGTGCCAGCTCACCAGAGACAGGGGAGCCAAGCTACACCTTC. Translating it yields CASSPETGEPSYTF.

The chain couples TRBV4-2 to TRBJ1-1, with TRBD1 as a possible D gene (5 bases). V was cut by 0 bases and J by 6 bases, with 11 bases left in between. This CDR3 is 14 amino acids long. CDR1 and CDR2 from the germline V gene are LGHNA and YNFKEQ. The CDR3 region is CASSQDGGAAEAFF. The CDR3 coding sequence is TGTGCCAGCAGCCAAGATGGAGGGGCCGCTGAAGCTTTCTTT.

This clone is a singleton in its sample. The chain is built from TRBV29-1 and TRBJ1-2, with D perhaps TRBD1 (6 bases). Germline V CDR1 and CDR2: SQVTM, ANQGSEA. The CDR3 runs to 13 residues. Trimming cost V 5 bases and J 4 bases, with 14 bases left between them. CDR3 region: CSVTVTGFYGYTF. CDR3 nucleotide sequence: TGCAGCGTTACTGTCACAGGGTTCTATGGCTACACCTTC.

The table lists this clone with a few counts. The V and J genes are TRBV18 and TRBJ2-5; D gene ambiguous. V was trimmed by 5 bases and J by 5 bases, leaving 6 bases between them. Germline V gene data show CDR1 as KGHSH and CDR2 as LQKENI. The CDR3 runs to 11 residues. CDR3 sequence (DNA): TGTGCCAGCTCATACCGGGAGACCCAGTACTTC. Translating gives CASSYRETQYF.

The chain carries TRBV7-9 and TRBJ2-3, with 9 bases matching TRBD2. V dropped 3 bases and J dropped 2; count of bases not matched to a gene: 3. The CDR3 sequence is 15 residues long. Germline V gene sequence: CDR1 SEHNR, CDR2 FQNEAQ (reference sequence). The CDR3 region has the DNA TGTGCCAGCAGCTTTAGCGGGAGCCCCACAGATACGCAGTATTTT. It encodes CASSFSGSPTDTQYF.

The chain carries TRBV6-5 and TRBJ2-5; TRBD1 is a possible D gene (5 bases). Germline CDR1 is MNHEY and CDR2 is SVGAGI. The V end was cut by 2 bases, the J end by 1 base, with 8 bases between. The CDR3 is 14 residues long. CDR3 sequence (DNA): TGTGCCAGCAGTTACCAGGGCTTCCAAGAGACCCAGTACTTC. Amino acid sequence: CASSYQGFQETQYF.

CDR3 residues: CASSLGGLPRRDTQYF. In DNA form, the CDR3 reads TGTGCCAGCAGCTTAGGAGGGCTACCCCGGAGGGATACGCAGTATTTT. This sequence joins TRBV7-8 and TRBJ2-3; perhaps TRBD2 as D (5 bases). Germline CDR1 reads SGHVS; CDR2 reads FQNEAQ. V was cut by 1 base and J by 6 bases, with 17 bases left in between. CDR3 length equals 16 residues.

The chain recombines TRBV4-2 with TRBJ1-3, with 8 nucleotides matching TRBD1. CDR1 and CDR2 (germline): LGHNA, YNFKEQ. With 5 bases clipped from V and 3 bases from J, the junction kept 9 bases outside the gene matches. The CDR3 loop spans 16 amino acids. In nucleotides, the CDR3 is TGTGCCAGCAGCGAAGCACAGGGGGGGGATGGAAACACCATATATTTT. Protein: CASSEAQGGDGNTIYF.

CDR3 sequence reads: CASSYSGGFNEKLFF. The CDR3 DNA is TGTGCCAGCAGTTACTCGGGGGGGTTTAATGAAAAACTGTTTTTT. The rearrangement joins TRBV6-5 to TRBJ1-4; tentative D call: TRBD1 (5 bases). The CDR3 loop spans 15 amino acids. With 0 bases removed from V and 4 bases from J, the gap between germline ends came to 9 bases. CDR1 is MNHEY and CDR2 is SVGAGI in the germline V gene.